The sequence of this T cell receptor beta chain was determined in a study of CD8 T cells in ankylosing spondylitis. Study-wide results and limits: Existing reports had already noted some motif variants in reactive arthritis synovial fluid and blood. Typical of ankylosing spondylitis blood, it appeared, was a TCR beta motif of roughly eight highly homologous variants.

This clonotype was found many times. Its specificity is not known. Quantitative 5'-RACE was performed with molecular barcodes, and it yielded the TCR beta libraries. TCRdb reanalysed the 5' RACE reads using MiXCR and keeps one entry per CDR3 protein. Here the sample spans fewer than 550,000 distinct CDR3 sequences, about 5.7% being singletons. The receptor was isolated from a male donor with ankylosing spondylitis. Input material: blood, either unsorted or a sorted T cell fraction (not recorded which).

The CDR3 nucleotides are TGTGCCAGCAGTTCCCCGGAAACAGGGTCCTATGGCTACACCTTC. This encodes CASSSPETGSYGYTF. This chain connects TRBV12-3 or TRBV12-4 to TRBJ1-2, with a possible D match to TRBD1 (6 bases). Trimming removed 4 bases from V and 4 bases from J, with 16 bases in between. This CDR3 is built from 15 residues.